This T cell receptor beta chain comes out of a study of T cells in Graves' hyperthyroidism and ophthalmopathy. Amplified regions were TCR beta CDR3 sequences from RNA transcripts. Using the HTBI primer set, a first-round RT-PCR was run on the TCR CDR3. MiXCR, run by TCRdb on the multiplex PCR reads, gives a single entry per CDR3 protein. The sample has around 720,000 distinct CDR3 sequences; around 40% are singletons. Germline V gene lookup returns CDR1 LGHNA and CDR2 YSLEER. The CDR3 covers 16 residues. V dropped 0 bases and J dropped 8 bases, with 16 bases sitting between them. The genes are TRBV4-3 and TRBJ1-4; no definite D call. This clonotype originated in a woman in her 40s with Graves' hyperthyroidism. The source material was blood. CDR3 sequence reads: CASSQDRAGEVEKLFF. The DNA for the CDR3 is TGCGCCAGCAGCCAAGATCGGGCCGGAGAGGTCGAAAAACTGTTTTTT.